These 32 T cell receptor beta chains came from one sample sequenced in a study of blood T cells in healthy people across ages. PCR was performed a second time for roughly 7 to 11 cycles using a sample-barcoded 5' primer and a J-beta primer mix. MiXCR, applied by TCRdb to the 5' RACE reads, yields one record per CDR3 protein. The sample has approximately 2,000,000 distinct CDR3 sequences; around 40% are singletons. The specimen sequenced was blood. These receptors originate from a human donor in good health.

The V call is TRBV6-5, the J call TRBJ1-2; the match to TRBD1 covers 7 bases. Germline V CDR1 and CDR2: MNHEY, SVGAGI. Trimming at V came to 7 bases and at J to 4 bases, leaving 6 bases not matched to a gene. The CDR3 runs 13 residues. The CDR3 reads CASTLGQAYGYTF. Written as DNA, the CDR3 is TGTGCCAGCACTCTAGGACAGGCCTATGGCTACACCTTC.

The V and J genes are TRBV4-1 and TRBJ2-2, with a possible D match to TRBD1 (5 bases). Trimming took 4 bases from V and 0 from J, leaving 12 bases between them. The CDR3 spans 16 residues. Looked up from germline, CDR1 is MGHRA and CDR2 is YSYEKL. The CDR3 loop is CASSLEAGPNTGELFF. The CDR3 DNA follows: TGCGCCAGCAGCCTAGAGGCAGGGCCGAACACCGGGGAGCTGTTTTTT.

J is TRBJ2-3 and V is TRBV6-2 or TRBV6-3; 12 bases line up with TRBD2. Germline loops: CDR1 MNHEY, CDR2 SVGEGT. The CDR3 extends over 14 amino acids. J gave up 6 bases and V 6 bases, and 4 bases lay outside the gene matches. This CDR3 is CASRLAGGWDTQYF. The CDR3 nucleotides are TGTGCCAGCAGACTAGCGGGGGGATGGGATACGCAGTATTTT.

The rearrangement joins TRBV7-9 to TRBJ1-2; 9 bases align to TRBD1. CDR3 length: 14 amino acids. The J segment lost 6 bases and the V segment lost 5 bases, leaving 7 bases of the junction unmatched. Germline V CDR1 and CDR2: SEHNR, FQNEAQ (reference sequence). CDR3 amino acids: CASSAGQGNHGYTF. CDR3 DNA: TGTGCCAGCAGCGCAGGACAGGGGAACCATGGCTACACCTTC.

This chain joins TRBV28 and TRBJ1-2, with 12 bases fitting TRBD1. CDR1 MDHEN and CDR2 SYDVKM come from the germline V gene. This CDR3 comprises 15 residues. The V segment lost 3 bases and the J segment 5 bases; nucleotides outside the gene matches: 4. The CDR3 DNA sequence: TGTGCCAGCAGTTTCCCGGGACAGGGGGCATATGGCTACACCTTC. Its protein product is CASSFPGQGAYGYTF.

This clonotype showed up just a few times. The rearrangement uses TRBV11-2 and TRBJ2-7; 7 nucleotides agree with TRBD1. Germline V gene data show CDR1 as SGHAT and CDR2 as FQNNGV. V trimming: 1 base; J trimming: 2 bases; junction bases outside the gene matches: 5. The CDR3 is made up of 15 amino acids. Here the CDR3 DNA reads TGTGCCAGCAGCTTAGGGGGACAGTATACCTACGAGCAGTACTTC. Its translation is CASSLGGQYTYEQYF.

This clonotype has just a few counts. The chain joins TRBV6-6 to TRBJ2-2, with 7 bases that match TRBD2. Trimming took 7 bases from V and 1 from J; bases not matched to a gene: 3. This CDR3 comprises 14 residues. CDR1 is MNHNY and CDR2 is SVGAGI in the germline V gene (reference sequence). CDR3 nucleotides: TGTGCCAGCACACCGGGGGGGAACACCGGGGAGCTGTTTTTT. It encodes CASTPGGNTGELFF.

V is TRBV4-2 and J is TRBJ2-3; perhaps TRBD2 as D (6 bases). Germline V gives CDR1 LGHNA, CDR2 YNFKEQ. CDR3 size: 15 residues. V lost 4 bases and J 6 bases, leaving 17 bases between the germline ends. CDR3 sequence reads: CASSPKAGQSDTQYF. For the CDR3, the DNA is TGTGCCAGCAGCCCCAAGGCGGGGCAATCCGATACGCAGTATTTT.

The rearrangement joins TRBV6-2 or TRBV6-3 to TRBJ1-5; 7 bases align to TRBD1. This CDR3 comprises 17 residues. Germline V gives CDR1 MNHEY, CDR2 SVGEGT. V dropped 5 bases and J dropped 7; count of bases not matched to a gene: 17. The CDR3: CASSPPDRAPRRQPQHF. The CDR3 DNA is TGTGCCAGCAGTCCCCCCGACAGGGCCCCAAGGAGGCAGCCCCAGCATTTT.

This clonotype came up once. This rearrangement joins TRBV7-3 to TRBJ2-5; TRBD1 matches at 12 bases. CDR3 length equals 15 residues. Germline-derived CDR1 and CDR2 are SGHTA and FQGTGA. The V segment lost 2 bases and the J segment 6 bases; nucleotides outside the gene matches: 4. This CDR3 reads CASSLGTGGAKTQYF. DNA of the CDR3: TGTGCCAGCAGCTTAGGGACAGGGGGCGCGAAGACCCAGTACTTC. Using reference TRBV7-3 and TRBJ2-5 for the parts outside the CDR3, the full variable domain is GAGVSQTPSNKVTEKGKYVELRCDPISGHTALYWYRQSLGQGPEFLIYFQGTGAADDSGLPNDRFFAVRPEGSVSTLKIQRTERGDSAVYLCASSLGTGGAKTQYFGPGTRLLVL.

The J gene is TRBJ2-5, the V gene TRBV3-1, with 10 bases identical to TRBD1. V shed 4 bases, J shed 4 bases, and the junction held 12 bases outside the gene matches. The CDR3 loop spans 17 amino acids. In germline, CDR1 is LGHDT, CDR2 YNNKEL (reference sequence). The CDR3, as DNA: TGTGCCAGCAGCCTGGGACAGGGGATTGGGGTATTAGAGACCCAGTACTTC. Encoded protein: CASSLGQGIGVLETQYF.

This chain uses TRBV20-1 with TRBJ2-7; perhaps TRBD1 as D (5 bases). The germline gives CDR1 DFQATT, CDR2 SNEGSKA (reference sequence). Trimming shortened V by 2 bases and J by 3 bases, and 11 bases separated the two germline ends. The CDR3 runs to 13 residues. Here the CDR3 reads CSARPPTVYEQYF. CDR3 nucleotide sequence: TGCAGTGCTAGACCACCGACAGTCTACGAGCAGTACTTC.

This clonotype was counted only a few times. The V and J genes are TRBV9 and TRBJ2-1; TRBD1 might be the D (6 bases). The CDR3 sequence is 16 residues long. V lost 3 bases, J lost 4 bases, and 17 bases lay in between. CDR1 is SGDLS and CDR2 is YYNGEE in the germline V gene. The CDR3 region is CASSAAGTTIYNEQFF. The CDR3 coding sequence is TGTGCCAGCAGCGCCGCCGGGACAACCATTTACAATGAGCAGTTCTTC.

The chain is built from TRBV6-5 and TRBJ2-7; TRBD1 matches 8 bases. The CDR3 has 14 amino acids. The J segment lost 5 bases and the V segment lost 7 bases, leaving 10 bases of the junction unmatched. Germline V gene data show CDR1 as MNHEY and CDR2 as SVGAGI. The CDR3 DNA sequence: TGTGCCAGCAAAAAAGACAGGGGCCTAAACGAGCAGTACTTC. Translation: CASKKDRGLNEQYF.

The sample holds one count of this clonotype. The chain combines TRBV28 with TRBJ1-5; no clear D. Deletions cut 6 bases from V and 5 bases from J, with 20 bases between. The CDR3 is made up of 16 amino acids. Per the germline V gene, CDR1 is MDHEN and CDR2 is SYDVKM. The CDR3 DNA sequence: TGTGCCAGCAGCACGGAAAAAAGGGTTCTTGATCAGCCCCAGCATTTT. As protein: CASSTEKRVLDQPQHF. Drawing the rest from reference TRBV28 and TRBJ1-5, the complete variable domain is DVKVTQSSRYLVKRTGEKVFLECVQDMDHENMFWYRQDPGLGLRLIYFSYDVKMKEKGDIPEGYSVSREKKERFSLILESASTNQTSMYLCASSTEKRVLDQPQHFGDGTRLSIL.

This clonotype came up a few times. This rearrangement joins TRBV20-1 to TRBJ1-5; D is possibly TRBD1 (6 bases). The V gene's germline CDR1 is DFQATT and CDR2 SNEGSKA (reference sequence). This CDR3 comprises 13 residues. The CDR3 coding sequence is TGCACCGCAGGGGTTTCGGGCAATCAGCCCCAGCATTTT. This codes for CTAGVSGNQPQHF.

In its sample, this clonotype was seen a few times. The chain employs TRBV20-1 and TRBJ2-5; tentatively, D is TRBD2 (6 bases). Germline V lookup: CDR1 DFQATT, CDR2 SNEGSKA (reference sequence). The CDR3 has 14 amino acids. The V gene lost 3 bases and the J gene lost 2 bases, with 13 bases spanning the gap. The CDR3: CSARASGTQETQYF. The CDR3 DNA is TGCAGTGCTAGGGCTTCGGGGACTCAAGAGACCCAGTACTTC.

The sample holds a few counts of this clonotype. CDR3 amino acids: CASSEYSEQFF. In nucleotides, the CDR3 is TGTGCCAGCAGCGAATACTCGGAGCAGTTCTTC. J is TRBJ2-1 and V is TRBV9, with unresolved D. The CDR3 has 11 residues. Germline V gives CDR1 SGDLS, CDR2 YYNGEE. V gave up 3 bases and J gave up 10 bases, with 8 bases separating them.

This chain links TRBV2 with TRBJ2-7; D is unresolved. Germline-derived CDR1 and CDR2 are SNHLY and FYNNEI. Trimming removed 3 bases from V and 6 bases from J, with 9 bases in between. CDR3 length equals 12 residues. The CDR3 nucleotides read TGTGCCAGCAGTGATGAAGGGTTCGAGCAGTACTTC. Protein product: CASSDEGFEQYF.

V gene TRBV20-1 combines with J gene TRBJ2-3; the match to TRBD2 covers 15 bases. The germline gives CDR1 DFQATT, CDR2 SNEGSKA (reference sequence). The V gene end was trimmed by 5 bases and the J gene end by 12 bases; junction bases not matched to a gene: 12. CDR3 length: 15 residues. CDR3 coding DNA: TGCAGTGCTCGCGCCCGGACTAGCGGGGGGGCCGGACAGTATTTT. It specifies CSARARTSGGAGQYF.

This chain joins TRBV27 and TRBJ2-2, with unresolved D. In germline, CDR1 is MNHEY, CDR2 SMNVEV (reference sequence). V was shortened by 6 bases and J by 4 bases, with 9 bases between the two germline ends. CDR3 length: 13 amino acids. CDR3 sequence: CASRLGRTGELFF. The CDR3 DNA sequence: TGTGCCAGCAGGCTCGGACGCACCGGGGAGCTGTTTTTT.

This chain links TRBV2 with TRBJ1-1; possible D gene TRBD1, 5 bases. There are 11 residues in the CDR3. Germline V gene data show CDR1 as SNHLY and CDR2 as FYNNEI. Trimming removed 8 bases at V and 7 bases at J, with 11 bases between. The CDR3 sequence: CASGGEVEAFF. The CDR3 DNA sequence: TGTGCCAGCGGGGGAGAAGTTGAAGCTTTCTTT.

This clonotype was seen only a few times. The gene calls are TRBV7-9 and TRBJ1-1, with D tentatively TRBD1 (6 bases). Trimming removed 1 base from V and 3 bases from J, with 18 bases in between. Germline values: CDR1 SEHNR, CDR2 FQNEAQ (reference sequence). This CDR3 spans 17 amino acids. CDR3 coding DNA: TGTGCCAGCAGCTTAGATGGACAGCTACGCACCGACACTGAAGCTTTCTTT. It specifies CASSLDGQLRTDTEAFF.

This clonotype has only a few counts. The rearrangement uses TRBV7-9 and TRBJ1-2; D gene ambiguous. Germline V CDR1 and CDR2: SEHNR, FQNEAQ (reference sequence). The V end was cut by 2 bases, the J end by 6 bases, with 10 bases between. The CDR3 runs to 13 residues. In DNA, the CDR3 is TGTGCCAGCAGCTTATGGCCCGGAGATGGCTACACCTTC. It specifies CASSLWPGDGYTF.

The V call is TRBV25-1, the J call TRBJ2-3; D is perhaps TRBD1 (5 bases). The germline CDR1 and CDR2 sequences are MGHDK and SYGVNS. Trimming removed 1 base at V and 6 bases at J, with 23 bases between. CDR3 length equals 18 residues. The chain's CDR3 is CASSELISAPARGDTQYF. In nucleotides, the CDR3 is TGTGCCAGCAGTGAATTAATATCAGCCCCCGCAAGGGGTGATACGCAGTATTTT. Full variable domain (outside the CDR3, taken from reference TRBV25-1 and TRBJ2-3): EADIYQTPRYLVIGTGKKITLECSQTMGHDKMYWYQQDPGMELHLIHYSYGVNSTEKGDLSSESTVSRIRTEHFPLTLESARPSHTSQYLCASSELISAPARGDTQYFGPGTRLTVL.

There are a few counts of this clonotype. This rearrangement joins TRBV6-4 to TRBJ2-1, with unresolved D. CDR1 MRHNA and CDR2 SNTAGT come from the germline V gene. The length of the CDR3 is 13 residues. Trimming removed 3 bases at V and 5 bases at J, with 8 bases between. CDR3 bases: TGTGCCAGCAGTGAGTCTCCCAACAATGAGCAGTTCTTC. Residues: CASSESPNNEQFF.

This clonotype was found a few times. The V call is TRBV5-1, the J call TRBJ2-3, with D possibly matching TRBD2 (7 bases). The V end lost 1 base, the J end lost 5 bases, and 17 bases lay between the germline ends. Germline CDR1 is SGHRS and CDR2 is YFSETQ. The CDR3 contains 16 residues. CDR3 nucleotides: TGCGCCAGCAGCTTGTTGCGGGGGACAACCGGAGATACGCAGTATTTT. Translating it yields CASSLLRGTTGDTQYF.

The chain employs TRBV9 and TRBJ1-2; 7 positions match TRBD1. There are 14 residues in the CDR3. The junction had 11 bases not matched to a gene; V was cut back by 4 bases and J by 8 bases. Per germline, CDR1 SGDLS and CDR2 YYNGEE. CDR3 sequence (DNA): TGTGCCAGCAGCACCCAGCAACAGGGGACGGGCTACACCTTC. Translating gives CASSTQQQGTGYTF.

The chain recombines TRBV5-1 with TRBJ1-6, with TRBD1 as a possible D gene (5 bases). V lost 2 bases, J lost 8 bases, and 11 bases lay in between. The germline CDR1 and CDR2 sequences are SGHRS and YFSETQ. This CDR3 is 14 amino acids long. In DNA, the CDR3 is TGCGCCAGCAGCTTCGAGGGGTACGATTCACCCCTCCACTTT. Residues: CASSFEGYDSPLHF.

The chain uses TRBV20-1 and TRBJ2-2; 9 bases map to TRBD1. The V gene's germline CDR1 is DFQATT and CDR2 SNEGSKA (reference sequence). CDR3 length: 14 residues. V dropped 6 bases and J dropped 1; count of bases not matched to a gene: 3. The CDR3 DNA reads TGCAGTGCGGGACAGGGTCAGAACACCGGGGAGCTGTTTTTT. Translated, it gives CSAGQGQNTGELFF.

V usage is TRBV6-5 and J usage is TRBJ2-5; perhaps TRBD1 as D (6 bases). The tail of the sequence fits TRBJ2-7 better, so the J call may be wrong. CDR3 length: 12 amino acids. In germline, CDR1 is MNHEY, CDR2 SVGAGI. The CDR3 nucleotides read TGTGCCAGCCGGGACATCGGCTCCGAGCAGTACTTC. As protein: CASRDIGSEQYF.

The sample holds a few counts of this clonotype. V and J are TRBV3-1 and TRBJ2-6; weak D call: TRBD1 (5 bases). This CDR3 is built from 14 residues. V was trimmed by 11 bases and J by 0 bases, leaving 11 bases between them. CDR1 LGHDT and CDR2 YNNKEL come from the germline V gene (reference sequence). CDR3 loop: CAVTASSGANVLTF. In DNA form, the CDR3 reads TGTGCCGTGACAGCGAGCTCTGGGGCCAACGTCCTGACTTTC.